This entry describes one T cell receptor (beta chain). Primers: 60 Vbeta forward and 13 Jbeta reverse. TCRdb keeps only in-frame clones here, not all; method: immunoSEQ multiplex PCR. Of roughly 120,000 clones detected, about 80% appear once; the ten largest clones hold 5.4%. This record belongs to a study of cytomegalovirus exposure and HLA in healthy donors. Germline assignment: CDR1 MNHEY and CDR2 SVGAGI. V was cut by 5 bases and J by 9 bases, with 11 bases left in between. The CDR3 totals 13 residues. This TCR was sampled from a woman aged 25-40 years in good health and CMV-seropositive. The chain joins TRBV6-5 to TRBJ1-6, with TRBD1 as a possible D gene (6 bases). Sequencing was done on a sample of PBMCs. The DNA of the CDR3 is TGTGCCAGCAGTCCACAGGGACCTTCACCCCTCCACTTT. It is translated as CASSPQGPSPLHF.